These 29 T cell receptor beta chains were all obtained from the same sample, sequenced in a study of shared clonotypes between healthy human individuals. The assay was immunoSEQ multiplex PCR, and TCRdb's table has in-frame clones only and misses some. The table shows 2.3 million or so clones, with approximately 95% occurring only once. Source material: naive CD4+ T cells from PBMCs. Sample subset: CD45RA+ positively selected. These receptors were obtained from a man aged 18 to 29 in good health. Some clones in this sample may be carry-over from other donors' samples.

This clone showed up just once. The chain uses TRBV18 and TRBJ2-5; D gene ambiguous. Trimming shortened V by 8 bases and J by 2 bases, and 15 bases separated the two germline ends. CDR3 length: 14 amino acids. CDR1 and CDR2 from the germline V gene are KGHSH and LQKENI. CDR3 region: CASQKGQEQETQYF. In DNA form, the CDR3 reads TGTGCCAGCCAGAAAGGGCAGGAACAAGAGACCCAGTACTTC.

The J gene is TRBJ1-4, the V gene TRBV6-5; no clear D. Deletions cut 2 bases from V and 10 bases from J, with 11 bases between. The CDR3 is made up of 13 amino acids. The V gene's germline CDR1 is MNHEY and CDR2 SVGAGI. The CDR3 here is CASSYSVWGKLFF. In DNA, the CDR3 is TGTGCCAGCAGTTACAGTGTTTGGGGAAAACTGTTTTTT.

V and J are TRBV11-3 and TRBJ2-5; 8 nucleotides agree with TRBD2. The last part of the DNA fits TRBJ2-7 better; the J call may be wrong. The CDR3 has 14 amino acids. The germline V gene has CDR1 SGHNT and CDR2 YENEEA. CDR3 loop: CASSLAGGSSEQYF. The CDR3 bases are TGTGCCAGCAGCTTAGCGGGAGGGAGTTCCGAGCAGTACTTC.

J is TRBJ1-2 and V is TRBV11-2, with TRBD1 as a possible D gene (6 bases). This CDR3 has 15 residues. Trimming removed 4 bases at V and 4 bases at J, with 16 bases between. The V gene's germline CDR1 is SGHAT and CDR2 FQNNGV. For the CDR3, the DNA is TGTGCCAGCAGCTCCGGCTCCGACAGGTTCTATGGCTACACCTTC. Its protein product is CASSSGSDRFYGYTF.

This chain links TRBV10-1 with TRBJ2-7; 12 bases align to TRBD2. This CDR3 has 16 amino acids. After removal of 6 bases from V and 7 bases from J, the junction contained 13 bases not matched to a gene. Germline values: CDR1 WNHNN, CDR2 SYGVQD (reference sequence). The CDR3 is CASSLFKAGTSGEQYF. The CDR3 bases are TGCGCCAGCAGCCTCTTTAAAGCCGGGACTAGCGGGGAGCAGTACTTC.

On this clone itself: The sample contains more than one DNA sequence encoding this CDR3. Here the CDR3 reads CASSLDGGQETQYF. For the CDR3, the DNA is TGCGCCAGCAGCTTGGACGGCGGCCAAGAGACCCAGTACTTC. This chain connects TRBV5-1 to TRBJ2-5; no clear D gene. Germline V gene sequence: CDR1 SGHRS, CDR2 YFSETQ. CDR3 length: 14 amino acids. Trimming left V 0 bases short and J 1 base short, with 7 bases between.

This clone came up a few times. The CDR3 sequence: CASSRQTYGYTF. The CDR3 DNA follows: TGTGCCAGTAGTCGCCAGACCTATGGCTACACCTTC. The rearrangement links TRBV19 to TRBJ1-2; D not resolved. The CDR3 sequence is 12 residues long. V lost 5 bases and J lost 4, with 8 bases in between. CDR1 is LNHDA and CDR2 is SQIVND in the germline V gene (reference sequence).

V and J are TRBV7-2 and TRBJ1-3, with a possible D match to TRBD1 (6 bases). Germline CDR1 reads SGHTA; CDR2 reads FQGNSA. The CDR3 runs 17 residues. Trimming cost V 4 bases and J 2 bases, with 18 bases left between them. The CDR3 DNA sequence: TGTGCCAGCAGCTGGAGATTTCAGGGACACGCTGGAAACACCATATATTTT. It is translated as CASSWRFQGHAGNTIYF.

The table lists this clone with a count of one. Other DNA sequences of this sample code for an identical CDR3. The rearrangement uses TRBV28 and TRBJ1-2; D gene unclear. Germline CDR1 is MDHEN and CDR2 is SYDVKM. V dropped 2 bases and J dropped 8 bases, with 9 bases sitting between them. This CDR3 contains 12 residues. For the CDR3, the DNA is TGTGCCAGCAGTTTAGCGGGGTTAGGCTACACCTTC. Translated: CASSLAGLGYTF.

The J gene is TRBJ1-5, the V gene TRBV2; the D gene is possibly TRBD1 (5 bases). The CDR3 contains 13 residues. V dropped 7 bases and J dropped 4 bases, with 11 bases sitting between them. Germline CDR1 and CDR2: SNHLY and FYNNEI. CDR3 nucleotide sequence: TGTGCCAGCACGACAGACCTTAATCAGCCCCAGCATTTT. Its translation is CASTTDLNQPQHF.

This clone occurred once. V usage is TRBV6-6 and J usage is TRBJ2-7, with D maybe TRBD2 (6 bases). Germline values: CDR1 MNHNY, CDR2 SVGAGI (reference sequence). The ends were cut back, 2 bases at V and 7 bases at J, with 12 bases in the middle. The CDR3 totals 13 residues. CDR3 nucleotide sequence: TGTGCCAGCAGTTACCGGGGACTGGAGGAGCAGTACTTC. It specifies CASSYRGLEEQYF.

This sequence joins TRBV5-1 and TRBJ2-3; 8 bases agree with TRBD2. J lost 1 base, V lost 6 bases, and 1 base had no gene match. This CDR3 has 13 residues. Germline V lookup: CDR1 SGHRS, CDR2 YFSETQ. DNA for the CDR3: TGCGCCAGCATGACTAGCGGCACAGATACGCAGTATTTT. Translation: CASMTSGTDTQYF.

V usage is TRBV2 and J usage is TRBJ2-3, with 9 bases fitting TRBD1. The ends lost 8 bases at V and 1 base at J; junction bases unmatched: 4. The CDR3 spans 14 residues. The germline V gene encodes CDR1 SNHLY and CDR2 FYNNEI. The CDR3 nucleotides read TGTGCCAGCGTGGGGGACAGGGGCACAGATACGCAGTATTTT. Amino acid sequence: CASVGDRGTDTQYF.

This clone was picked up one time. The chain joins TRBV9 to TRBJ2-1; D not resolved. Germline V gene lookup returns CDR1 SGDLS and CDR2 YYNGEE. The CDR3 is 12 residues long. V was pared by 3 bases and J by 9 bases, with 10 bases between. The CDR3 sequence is CASSGDFVEQFF. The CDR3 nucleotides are TGTGCCAGCAGCGGCGATTTTGTTGAGCAGTTCTTC.

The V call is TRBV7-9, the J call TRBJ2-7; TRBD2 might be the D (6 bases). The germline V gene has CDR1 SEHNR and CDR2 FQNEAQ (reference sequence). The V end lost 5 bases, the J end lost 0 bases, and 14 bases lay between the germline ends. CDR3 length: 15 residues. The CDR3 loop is CASSAPGRHSYEQYF. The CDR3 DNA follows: TGTGCCAGCAGCGCCCCGGGGAGGCACTCCTACGAGCAGTACTTC.

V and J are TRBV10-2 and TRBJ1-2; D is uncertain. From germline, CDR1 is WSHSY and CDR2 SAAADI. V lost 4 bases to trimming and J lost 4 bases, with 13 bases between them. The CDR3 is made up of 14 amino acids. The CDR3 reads CASSAGGVSYGYTF. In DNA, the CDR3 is TGCGCCAGCAGTGCGGGCGGAGTCTCCTATGGCTACACCTTC.

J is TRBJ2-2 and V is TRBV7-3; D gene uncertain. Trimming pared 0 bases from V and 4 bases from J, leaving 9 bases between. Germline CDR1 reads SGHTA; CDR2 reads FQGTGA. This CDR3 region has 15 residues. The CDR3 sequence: CASSLTRLGTGELFF. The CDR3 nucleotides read TGTGCCAGCAGCTTAACGCGTTTGGGCACCGGGGAGCTGTTTTTT.

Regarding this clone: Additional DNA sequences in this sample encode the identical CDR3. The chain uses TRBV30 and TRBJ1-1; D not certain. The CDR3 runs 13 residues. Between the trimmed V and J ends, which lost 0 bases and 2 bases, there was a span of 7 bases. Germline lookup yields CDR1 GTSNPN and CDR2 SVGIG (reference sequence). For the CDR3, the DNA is TGTGCCTGGAGTGTCCGTCTAAACACTGAAGCTTTCTTT. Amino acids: CAWSVRLNTEAFF. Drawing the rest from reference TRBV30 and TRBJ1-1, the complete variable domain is SQTIHQWPATLVQPVGSPLSLECTVEGTSNPNLYWYRQAAGRGLQLLFYSVGIGQISSEVPQNLSASRPQDRQFILSSKKLLLSDSGFYLCAWSVRLNTEAFFGQGTRLTVV.

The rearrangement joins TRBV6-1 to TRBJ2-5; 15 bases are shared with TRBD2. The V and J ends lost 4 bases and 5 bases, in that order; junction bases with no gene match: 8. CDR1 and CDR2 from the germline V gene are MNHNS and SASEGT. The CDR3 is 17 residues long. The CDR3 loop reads CASSARTSGRVGETQYF. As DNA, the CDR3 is TGTGCCAGCAGTGCTCGGACTAGCGGGAGGGTGGGGGAGACCCAGTACTTC.

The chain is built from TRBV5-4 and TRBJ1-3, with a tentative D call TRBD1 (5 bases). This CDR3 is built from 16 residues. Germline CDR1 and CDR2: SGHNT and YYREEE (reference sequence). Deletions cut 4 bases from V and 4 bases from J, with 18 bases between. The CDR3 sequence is CASSVAGTIVGNTIYF. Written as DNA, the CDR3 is TGTGCCAGCAGCGTAGCCGGGACCATTGTGGGAAACACCATATATTTT.

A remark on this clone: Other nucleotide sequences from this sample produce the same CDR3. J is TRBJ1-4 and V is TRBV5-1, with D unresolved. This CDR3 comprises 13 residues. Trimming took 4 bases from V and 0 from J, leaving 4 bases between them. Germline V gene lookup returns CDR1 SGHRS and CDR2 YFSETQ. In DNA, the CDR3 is TGCGCCAGCAGCCGAACAACTAATGAAAAACTGTTTTTT. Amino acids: CASSRTTNEKLFF.

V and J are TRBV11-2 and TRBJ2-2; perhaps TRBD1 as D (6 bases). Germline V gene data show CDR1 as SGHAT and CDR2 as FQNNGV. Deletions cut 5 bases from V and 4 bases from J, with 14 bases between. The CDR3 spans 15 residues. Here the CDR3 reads CASSPTGLVTGELFF. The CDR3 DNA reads TGTGCCAGCAGCCCTACAGGGTTGGTCACCGGGGAGCTGTTTTTT. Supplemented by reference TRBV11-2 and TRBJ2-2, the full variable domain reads EAGVAQSPRYKIIEKRQSVAFWCNPISGHATLYWYQQILGQGPKLLIQFQNNGVVDDSQLPKDRFSAERLKGVDSTLKIQPAKLEDSAVYLCASSPTGLVTGELFFGEGSRLTVL.

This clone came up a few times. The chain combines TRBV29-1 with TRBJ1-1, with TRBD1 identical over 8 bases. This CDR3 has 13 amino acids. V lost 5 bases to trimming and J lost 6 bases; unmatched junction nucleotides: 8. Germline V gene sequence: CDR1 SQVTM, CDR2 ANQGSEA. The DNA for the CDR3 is TGCAGCGTTTCGGGACAGGCAAGGGCTGAAGCTTTCTTT. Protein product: CSVSGQARAEAFF. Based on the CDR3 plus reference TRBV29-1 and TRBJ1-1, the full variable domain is SAVISQKPSRDICQRGTSLTIQCQVDSQVTMMFWYRQQPGQSLTLIATANQGSEATYESGFVIDKFPISRPNLTFSTLTVSNMSPEDSSIYLCSVSGQARAEAFFGQGTRLTVV.

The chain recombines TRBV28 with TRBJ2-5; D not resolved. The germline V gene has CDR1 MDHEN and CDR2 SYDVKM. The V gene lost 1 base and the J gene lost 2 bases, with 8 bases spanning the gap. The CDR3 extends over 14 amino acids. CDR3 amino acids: CASSLSDGQETQYF. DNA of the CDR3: TGTGCCAGCAGTTTATCTGACGGACAAGAGACCCAGTACTTC. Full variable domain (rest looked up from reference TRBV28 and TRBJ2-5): DVKVTQSSRYLVKRTGEKVFLECVQDMDHENMFWYRQDPGLGLRLIYFSYDVKMKEKGDIPEGYSVSREKKERFSLILESASTNQTSMYLCASSLSDGQETQYFGPGTRLLVL.

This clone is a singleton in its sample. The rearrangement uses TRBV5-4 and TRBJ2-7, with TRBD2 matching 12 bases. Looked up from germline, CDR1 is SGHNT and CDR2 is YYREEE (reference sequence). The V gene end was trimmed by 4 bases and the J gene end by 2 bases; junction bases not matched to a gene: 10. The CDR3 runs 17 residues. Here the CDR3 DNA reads TGTGCCAGCAGCGGGCAGGGGACTAGCGGGCGGACCTACGAGCAGTACTTC. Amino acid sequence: CASSGQGTSGRTYEQYF.

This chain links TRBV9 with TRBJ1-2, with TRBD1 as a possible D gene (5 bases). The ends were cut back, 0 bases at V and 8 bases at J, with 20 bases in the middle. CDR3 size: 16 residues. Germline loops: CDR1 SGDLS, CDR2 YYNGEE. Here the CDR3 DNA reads TGTGCCAGCAGCGTAGCGTCAGGGCCCACCAGTATGGGCTACACCTTC. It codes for CASSVASGPTSMGYTF. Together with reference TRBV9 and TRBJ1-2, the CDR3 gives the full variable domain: DSGVTQTPKHLITATGQRVTLRCSPRSGDLSVYWYQQSLDQGLQFLIQYYNGEERAKGNILERFSAQQFPDLHSELNLSSLELGDSALYFCASSVASGPTSMGYTFGSGTRLTVV.

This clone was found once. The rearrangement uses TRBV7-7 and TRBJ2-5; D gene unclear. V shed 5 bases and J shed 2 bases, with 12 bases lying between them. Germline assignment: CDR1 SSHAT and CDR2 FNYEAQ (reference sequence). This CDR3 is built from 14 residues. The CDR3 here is CASSPGPAQETQYF. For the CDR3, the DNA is TGTGCCAGCAGCCCCGGGCCGGCACAAGAGACCCAGTACTTC.

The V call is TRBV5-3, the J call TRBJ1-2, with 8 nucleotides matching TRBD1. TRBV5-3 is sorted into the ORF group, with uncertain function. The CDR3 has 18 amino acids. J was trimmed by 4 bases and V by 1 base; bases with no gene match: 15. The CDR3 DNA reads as TGTGCCAGAAGCTTGTTGCCCGTGCTGGACAGGGTCCGCTATGGCTACACCTTC. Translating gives CARSLLPVLDRVRYGYTF.

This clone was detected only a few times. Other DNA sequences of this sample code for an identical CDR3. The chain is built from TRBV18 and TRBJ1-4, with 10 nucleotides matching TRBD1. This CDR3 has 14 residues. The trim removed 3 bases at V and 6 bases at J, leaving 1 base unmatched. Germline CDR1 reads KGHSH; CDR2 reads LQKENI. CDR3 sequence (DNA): TGTGCCAGCTCACCGGGACAGGGGCATGAAAAACTGTTTTTT. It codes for CASSPGQGHEKLFF.